A selection of T cell receptor beta chains follows, all from one sample in a study of cytomegalovirus exposure and HLA in healthy donors. TCRdb keeps only in-frame clones here, not all; method: immunoSEQ multiplex PCR. Here the sample spans about 150,000 clones, approximately 90% being singletons. Specimen: PBMCs. These TCRs come from a man between 18 and 29 years old in good health and CMV-seronegative. CDR3s include the opening cysteine and the closing phenylalanine or tryptophan. A D gene is named only where the DNA matches it firmly. Clone size is not always given. Where it is, it says once, few, many or a class for expanded clones.

v_gene	j_gene	abundance	d_gene	CDR3aa	CDR3nt
TRBV13	TRBJ2-3	.	.	CASSPRRVVTDTQYF	TGTGCCAGCAGCCCCCGTCGGGTGGTCACAGATACGCAGTATTTT
TRBV27	TRBJ1-2	.	TRBD1	CASSLEGQRLNYGYTF	TGTGCCAGCAGTTTGGAGGGACAGCGGCTAAACTATGGCTACACCTTC
TRBV6-5	TRBJ1-1	.	.	CASSNSGVNTEAFF	TGTGCCAGCAGTAATTCCGGGGTGAACACTGAAGCTTTCTTT
TRBV7-2	TRBJ2-3	.	TRBD2	CASSLAGLGATDTQYF	TGTGCCAGCAGCTTGGCAGGACTAGGTGCCACAGATACGCAGTATTTT
TRBV5-6	TRBJ1-2	.	.	CASSLRAAGAGAYGYTF	TGTGCCAGCAGCTTACGAGCTGCAGGGGCCGGAGCTTATGGCTACACCTTC
TRBV19	TRBJ2-1	.	.	CASRHSGPYNEQFF	TGTGCCAGTAGACATAGCGGCCCATACAATGAGCAGTTCTTC
TRBV12-2	TRBJ2-2	.	.	CASRPQPRTGGFLIGELFF	TGTGCAAGTCGCCCCCAACCCCGGACAGGGGGCTTTTTAATTGGGGAGCTGTTTTTT
TRBV29-1	TRBJ1-1	once	TRBD1	CSVSTGGGTEAFF	TGCAGCGTTTCAACAGGGGGGGGGACTGAAGCTTTCTTT
TRBV27	TRBJ2-5	.	.	CASSPDMLVQTQYF	TGTGCCAGCAGCCCTGATATGCTAGTACAGACCCAGTACTTC
TRBV11-3	TRBJ2-1	.	.	CASSLVLSSYNEQFF	TGTGCCAGCAGTTTGGTACTTAGCTCCTACAATGAGCAGTTCTTC
TRBV10-2	TRBJ1-2	.	.	CASSEYQKSTNYGYTF	TGCGCCAGCAGTGAGTACCAGAAAAGTACGAACTATGGCTACACCTTC
TRBV25-1	TRBJ2-1	.	TRBD1	CASSGVQGAGEQFF	TGTGCCAGCAGTGGGGTACAGGGGGCTGGTGAGCAGTTCTTC
TRBV5-6	TRBJ2-7	.	TRBD1	CASSFGDREKYEQYF	TGTGCCAGCAGCTTTGGCGACAGGGAGAAATACGAGCAGTACTTC
TRBV25-1	TRBJ2-5	.	TRBD2	CASSEGLAGGWQETQYF	TGTGCCAGCAGTGAAGGATTAGCGGGGGGGTGGCAAGAGACCCAGTACTTC
TRBV6-5	TRBJ1-1	.	.	CASSPPRSQGEAFF	TGTGCCAGCAGCCCCCCTAGGTCTCAGGGTGAAGCTTTCTTT
TRBV4-2	TRBJ1-5	.	.	CASSQDGQGYQPQHF	TGTGCCAGCAGCCAAGACGGGCAGGGCTATCAGCCCCAGCATTTT
TRBV4-3	TRBJ2-1	.	TRBD2	CASSQDVLAGEQFF	TGCGCCAGCAGCCAAGATGTACTAGCGGGTGAGCAGTTCTTC
TRBV6-1	TRBJ2-1	.	TRBD2	CASSESQGLSYNEQFF	TGTGCCAGCAGTGAATCCCAGGGACTATCCTACAATGAGCAGTTCTTC
TRBV10-3	TRBJ1-2	many	.	CAITSQGFDGYTF	TGTGCCATCACTTCCCAGGGTTTTGATGGCTACACCTTC
TRBV5-1	TRBJ1-4	.	.	CATAQTTNEKLFF	TGCGCTACAGCTCAGACAACTAATGAAAAACTGTTTTTT
TRBV9	TRBJ2-7	.	TRBD2	CASSVGGLAGYYEQYF	TGTGCCAGCAGCGTAGGCGGACTAGCGGGCTACTACGAGCAGTACTTC
TRBV30	TRBJ2-7	.	.	CAWMNPQFEQYF	TGTGCCTGGATGAACCCTCAGTTTGAGCAGTACTTC
TRBV19	TRBJ2-1	.	TRBD2	CASSSLAGGPHNEQFF	TGTGCCAGTAGTTCGCTAGCGGGAGGGCCCCACAATGAGCAGTTCTTC
TRBV10-3	TRBJ2-7	.	TRBD2	CAIGYLERDSYEQYF	TGTGCCATCGGTTATTTGGAGCGGGACTCCTACGAGCAGTACTTC
TRBV6-1	TRBJ1-1	.	TRBD1	CASSAGTAINTEAFF	TGTGCCAGCAGTGCCGGGACAGCAATAAACACTGAAGCTTTCTTT
TRBV6-6	TRBJ1-1	.	.	CASSHPSRQGGAEAFF	TGTGCCAGCAGTCACCCTTCCCGGCAGGGCGGCGCTGAAGCTTTCTTT
TRBV7-9	TRBJ2-5	.	TRBD2	CASKLGLDGETQYF	TGTGCCAGCAAGTTGGGACTAGACGGAGAGACCCAGTACTTC
TRBV7-8	TRBJ1-5	.	TRBD1	CASSPGGIGQPQHF	TGTGCCAGCAGCCCAGGGGGAATCGGTCAGCCCCAGCATTTT
TRBV6-1	TRBJ1-1	.	.	CASSEWAGANTEAFF	TGTGCCAGCAGTGAATGGGCAGGGGCGAACACTGAAGCTTTCTTT
TRBV18	TRBJ2-1	.	.	CASSPGGAAGDEQFF	TGTGCCAGCTCACCCGGTGGGGCCGCAGGGGATGAGCAGTTCTTC
TRBV11-2	TRBJ1-1	.	TRBD1	CASSSGGPNTEAFF	TGTGCCAGCAGCTCAGGGGGCCCGAACACTGAAGCTTTCTTT
TRBV2	TRBJ2-2	.	.	CASRLTMNTGELFF	TGTGCCAGCAGACTCACCATGAACACCGGGGAGCTGTTTTTT
TRBV27	TRBJ1-1	.	TRBD1	CASSTGDRWNTEAFF	TGTGCCAGCAGTACAGGGGACCGTTGGAACACTGAAGCTTTCTTT
TRBV9	TRBJ2-1	.	TRBD2	CASGQSGRGNEQFF	TGTGCCAGCGGACAAAGCGGGAGGGGGAATGAGCAGTTCTTC
TRBV12-5	TRBJ2-1	.	TRBD1	CASGLGGQVFNEQFF	TGTGCTAGTGGTTTGGGGGGACAGGTTTTCAATGAGCAGTTCTTC
TRBV5-5	TRBJ2-3	.	.	CASSSDTQYF	TGTGCCAGCAGCTCTGATACGCAGTATTTT
TRBV9	TRBJ2-1	.	TRBD2	CASSVSGGAIDEQFF	TGTGCCAGCAGCGTAAGCGGGGGGGCCATCGATGAGCAGTTCTTC
TRBV25-1	TRBJ2-5	.	TRBD2	CASSEPLAGGHQETQYF	TGTGCCAGCAGTGAGCCACTAGCGGGGGGGCACCAAGAGACCCAGTACTTC
TRBV5-4	TRBJ1-1	.	.	CASSSPTVMNTEAFF	TGTGCCAGCAGCTCCCCCACAGTGATGAACACTGAAGCTTTCTTT
TRBV28	TRBJ1-2	.	TRBD1	CASSSGQGVYGYTF	TGTGCCAGCAGTTCAGGACAGGGTGTCTATGGCTACACCTTC
TRBV19	TRBJ2-1	.	TRBD2	CASSIPLGAGVRNEQFF	TGTGCCAGTAGTATCCCCCTAGGGGCGGGAGTCCGCAATGAGCAGTTCTTC
TRBV7-2	TRBJ1-6	.	.	CASSLVVGGDSPLHF	TGTGCCAGCAGCTTAGTTGTAGGGGGAGATTCACCCCTCCACTTT
TRBV4-3	TRBJ2-5	.	TRBD2	CASSLLGTGGAETQYF	TGCGCCAGCAGCCTTCTCGGGACGGGAGGGGCTGAGACCCAGTACTTC
TRBV5-1	TRBJ2-7	.	TRBD1	CASSPRQGSYEQYF	TGCGCCAGCAGCCCTCGACAGGGAAGCTACGAGCAGTACTTC
TRBV11-2	TRBJ2-3	.	.	CASSSQRSSTDTQYF	TGTGCCAGCAGCTCTCAGCGATCTAGCACAGATACGCAGTATTTT
TRBV19	TRBJ1-4	.	TRBD1	CASCGDRAVEKLFF	TGTGCCAGTTGTGGGGACAGAGCAGTTGAAAAACTGTTTTTT
TRBV15	TRBJ2-1	.	.	CATSLQSGPPYNEQFF	TGTGCCACCAGCTTACAGAGCGGCCCTCCCTACAATGAGCAATTCTTC
TRBV9	TRBJ2-3	.	.	CASSVRGGTGATSSTDTQYF	TGTGCCAGCAGCGTACGAGGCGGGACGGGCGCAACGTCTAGCACAGATACGCAGTATTTT
TRBV5-4	TRBJ1-3	.	TRBD1	CASSFGQALPGNTIYF	TGTGCCAGCAGCTTCGGACAGGCTTTGCCTGGAAACACCATATATTTT
TRBV27	TRBJ1-3	.	.	CASSLGQGNTIYF	TGTGCCAGCAGTTTAGGTCAGGGAAACACCATATATTTT
TRBV29-1	TRBJ2-2	.	.	CSAEGLPRTGELFF	TGCAGCGCCGAGGGACTTCCGAGAACCGGGGAGCTGTTTTTT
TRBV5-1	TRBJ2-2	.	TRBD2	CASSSGAGGTNTGELFF	TGCGCCAGCAGCTCTGGCGCGGGGGGGACGAACACCGGGGAGCTGTTTTTT